What follows is one T cell receptor (beta chain) and its context. Its target is not known. Trimming pared 4 bases from V and 3 bases from J, leaving 10 bases between. The CDR3 is made up of 13 amino acids. Germline V lookup: CDR1 MNHNS, CDR2 SASEGT. The data are from a study of OX40 agonist ivuxolimab in advanced cancers. Study-wide context: Patients were given ivuxolimab, an antibody that agonizes OX40 (CD134). General study findings and limits: Specificity for antigen went undetermined in the expanded peripheral T cells. Low normalized clonal expansion also occurred in some nonresponding patients.

Sequencing used immunoSEQ multiplex PCR; TCRdb keeps in-frame clones, though not all of them. The table records roughly 32,000 clones, about three quarters of them present only once. The chain has TRBV6-1 and TRBJ2-7; a weak D match, TRBD1 (6 bases). The TCR was taken from an adult with an advanced solid tumor such as melanoma, head and neck, liver or kidney cancer. Sequencing used CD4+ or CD8+ T cells sorted from blood, obtained in a trial of the OX40 agonist ivuxolimab. Here the CDR3 DNA reads TGTGCCAGCAGTGTTACAGGGTTCTACGAGCAGTACTTC. Its translation: CASSVTGFYEQYF.